Listed here is a single T cell receptor (beta chain). Antigen: not known. V was cut by 9 bases and J by 3 bases, with 14 bases left in between. The CDR3 totals 14 residues. The germline V gene encodes CDR1 KGHDR and CDR2 SFDVKD. The sample comes from a study of T cell responses to AZD1222 COVID-19 vaccine. This table comes from immunoSEQ multiplex PCR, and its TCRdb copy is limited to in-frame clones, with some not included. Of about 140,000 clones listed, about 90% are singletons. Study-level points and caveats: Donors in the cohort were predominantly white British and more often female, and clonal diversity was possibly underestimated.

Sequences were derived from peripheral blood, sampled 28 days after the second AZD1222 dose. The rearrangement joins TRBV24-1 to TRBJ2-1; tentative D call: TRBD1 (5 bases). This clonotype was obtained from an adult who received the AZD1222 COVID-19 vaccine. The CDR3 sequence: CATEGHSHYNEQFF. For the CDR3, the DNA is TGTGCCACCGAAGGACACTCCCACTACAATGAGCAGTTCTTC.